This record looks at one T cell receptor (beta chain) sequence and its context. The data were taken from a study of blood T cell repertoires in COVID-19. At the level of the study: Some COVID-19 samples were acute and others convalescent; all came from the United States, Italy and Spain. T cells, B-cell-depleted T cells, or PBMCs provided the cDNA or gDNA that served as material.

This CDR3 contains 21 residues. Germline CDR1 is MGHRA and CDR2 is YSYEKL. Trimming took 0 bases from V and 4 from J; bases not matched to a gene: 21. Per the original methods: Scientists estimated how many nucleated cells there were by amplifying reference gene primers. Sequenced by immunoSEQ multiplex PCR; TCRdb stores in-frame clones only, minus some. That table is the source of V, J and clone size, and D and trimming were worked out from the DNA. The data contain about 190,000 clones, around 80% of them singletons. The rearrangement joins TRBV4-1 to TRBJ2-3; 8 positions agree with TRBD2. Sequenced input: peripheral blood. This clonotype was obtained from an elderly woman with active or convalescent COVID-19. In DNA, the CDR3 is TGCGCCAGCAGCCAAGATCGTCTGCCCAATCGAGGGCGGGGGGATCCAGATACGCAGTATTTT. Its translation is CASSQDRLPNRGRGDPDTQYF.